The next 22 T cell receptor beta chains were all read from a single sample in a study of T cells after yellow fever vaccination. TCRdb recomputed calls from the 5' RACE reads with MiXCR, one row per CDR3 protein. The sample records 500,000 to 650,000 distinct CDR3 sequences, about 15% being singletons. This specimen consisted of PBMCs, obtained less than 6 days after the first yellow fever vaccination. Every receptor here comes from a man between 18 and 29 years old who received the YFV17D yellow fever vaccine.

The chain has TRBV4-2 and TRBJ2-5; the D gene is possibly TRBD1 (6 bases). The CDR3 sequence is 15 residues long. Between the trimmed V and J ends, which lost 0 bases and 5 bases, there was a span of 13 bases. CDR1 is LGHNA and CDR2 is YNFKEQ in the germline V gene. The DNA of the CDR3 is TGTGCCAGCAGCCAAGACGGGACACAGGACGAGACCCAGTACTTC. Protein product: CASSQDGTQDETQYF.

The rearrangement uses TRBV7-3 and TRBJ2-5; no clear D. From germline, CDR1 is SGHTA and CDR2 FQGTGA. This CDR3 comprises 11 residues. V was trimmed by 5 bases and J by 5 bases, leaving 6 bases between them. The CDR3 region has the DNA TGTGCCAGCAGCCCCCCGGAGACCCAGTACTTC. Amino acid sequence: CASSPPETQYF.

The chain employs TRBV7-9 and TRBJ2-5; 9 nucleotides line up with TRBD2. The germline V gene encodes CDR1 SEHNR and CDR2 FQNEAQ (reference sequence). The CDR3 extends over 17 amino acids. After removal of 0 bases from V and 0 bases from J, the junction contained 5 bases not matched to a gene. The CDR3 here is CASSLAQTSGYQETQYF. The CDR3 nucleotides read TGTGCCAGCAGCTTAGCCCAAACTAGCGGGTACCAAGAGACCCAGTACTTC.

The chain carries TRBV12-5 and TRBJ2-1, with 7 bases fitting TRBD1. CDR1 and CDR2 (germline): LGHNT, FRNRAP. Germline trimming cut 4 bases from V and 4 bases from J; bases unmatched to any gene: 7. The CDR3 totals 15 residues. The CDR3 sequence: CASGSIRTGYNEQFF. The CDR3 nucleotides read TGTGCTAGTGGTTCCATACGGACAGGTTACAATGAGCAGTTCTTC.

Note on this clonotype: One end of the junction does not line up with germline, which may come from a read error. This CDR3 is CARSETGTGFYGYTF. CDR3 nucleotides: TGTGCCAGAAGTGAAACCGGGACAGGGTTCTATGGCTACACCTTC. The gene calls are TRBV25-1 and TRBJ1-2, with 9 bases that match TRBD1. The CDR3 consists of 15 residues. CDR1 and CDR2 (germline): MGHDK, SYGVNS.

The chain is built from TRBV20-1 and TRBJ1-2; TRBD1 is a possible D gene (6 bases). The germline V gene has CDR1 DFQATT and CDR2 SNEGSKA (reference sequence). V lost 4 bases and J lost 5, with 11 bases in between. The CDR3 is 12 residues long. The CDR3 DNA follows: TGCAGTGCTACCCAAGGGGGGTATGGCTACACCTTC. Translated: CSATQGGYGYTF.

This clonotype was found a few times. The chain recombines TRBV10-3 with TRBJ2-3; 7 nucleotides agree with TRBD2. CDR3 size: 14 residues. Germline V gene sequence: CDR1 ENHRY, CDR2 SYGVKD. The V segment lost 8 bases and the J segment 1 base; nucleotides outside the gene matches: 6. The CDR3 sequence: CAIGGGPRTDTQYF. The CDR3 DNA is TGTGCCATCGGGGGGGGACCTCGCACAGATACGCAGTATTTT.

This clonotype has ten or more counts. The gene calls are TRBV7-2 and TRBJ1-4; D is possibly TRBD1 (5 bases). The CDR3 has 15 amino acids. From germline, CDR1 is SGHTA and CDR2 FQGNSA. Trimming removed 1 base from V and 7 bases from J, with 13 bases in between. The CDR3 protein is CASSLVPGRIEKLFF. In DNA, the CDR3 is TGTGCCAGCAGCTTAGTTCCAGGGAGAATTGAAAAACTGTTTTTT.

The chain links TRBV18 to TRBJ2-7; D is unclear. The CDR3 length is 17 residues. Trimming left V 2 bases short and J 5 bases short, with 22 bases between. Germline loops: CDR1 KGHSH, CDR2 LQKENI. CDR3 protein: CASSPIVGVRNLNEQYF. In DNA, the CDR3 is TGTGCCAGCTCACCAATAGTTGGGGTGCGGAACCTCAACGAGCAGTACTTC.

There are a few counts of this clonotype. The chain uses TRBV6-1 and TRBJ1-2; 11 bases line up with TRBD1. This CDR3 has 15 amino acids. The germline V gene encodes CDR1 MNHNS and CDR2 SASEGT. The trim removed 5 bases at V and 5 bases at J, leaving 7 bases unmatched. In nucleotides, the CDR3 is TGTGCCAGCAGTACCCCCGGGACAGGGGGTTATGGCTACACCTTC. This encodes CASSTPGTGGYGYTF.

V gene TRBV3-1 combines with J gene TRBJ2-5, with no clear D. CDR1 and CDR2 from the germline V gene are LGHDT and YNNKEL (reference sequence). Deletions cut 1 base from V and 4 bases from J, with 7 bases between. The CDR3 contains 13 residues. CDR3 coding DNA: TGTGCCAGCAGCCAAGGGGTGCTAGAGACCCAGTACTTC. The encoded protein is CASSQGVLETQYF.

This clonotype was counted many times. The chain couples TRBV5-1 to TRBJ1-1; D call uncertain. With 1 base removed from V and 5 bases from J, the gap between germline ends came to 9 bases. The V gene's germline CDR1 is SGHRS and CDR2 YFSETQ. This CDR3 has 13 residues. CDR3 in DNA: TGCGCCAGCAGCTTGCTAATTTCAACTGAAGCTTTCTTT. This sequence encodes CASSLLISTEAFF.

The V call is TRBV20-1, the J call TRBJ2-3; D might be TRBD1 or TRBD2, each matching 5 bases. Trimming pared 4 bases from V and 4 bases from J, leaving 15 bases between. This CDR3 region has 14 residues. Germline-derived CDR1 and CDR2 are DFQATT and SNEGSKA (reference sequence). The CDR3 region has the DNA TGCAGTGCTAAGCGAAGTGGGGGACCAGATACGCAGTATTTT. The encoded protein is CSAKRSGGPDTQYF.

This chain connects TRBV7-2 to TRBJ2-3; 8 bases are a match to TRBD2. V was clipped by 0 bases and J by 13 bases; unmatched bases: 12. CDR1 and CDR2 from the germline V gene are SGHTA and FQGNSA. The length of the CDR3 is 15 residues. The CDR3 nucleotides read TGTGCCAGCAGCTTAGCCGCCGACGGGGGGGCGGTAGAGTATTTT. It codes for CASSLAADGGAVEYF.

This clonotype appeared a few times. The chain couples TRBV20-1 to TRBJ2-2; D remains ambiguous. V gave up 4 bases and J gave up 4 bases, with 13 bases separating them. In germline, CDR1 is DFQATT, CDR2 SNEGSKA (reference sequence). The CDR3 consists of 14 residues. DNA for the CDR3: TGCAGTGCTACACTTCCCAGAGGCACCGGGGAGCTGTTTTTT. Translating it yields CSATLPRGTGELFF.

This clonotype was seen only a few times. The chain is built from TRBV28 and TRBJ2-3; 10 nucleotides line up with TRBD2. V trimming: 5 bases; J trimming: 7 bases; junction bases outside the gene matches: 9. Per germline, CDR1 MDHEN and CDR2 SYDVKM. This CDR3 contains 15 residues. CDR3 region: CASSPTSGARYTQYF. DNA of the CDR3: TGTGCCAGCAGTCCAACTAGCGGGGCGCGGTATACGCAGTATTTT.

The V call is TRBV27, the J call TRBJ2-1; no clear D gene. Between the trimmed V and J ends, which lost 7 bases and 1 base, there was a span of 11 bases. Per germline, CDR1 MNHEY and CDR2 SMNVEV (reference sequence). The CDR3 consists of 14 residues. CDR3 amino acids: CASTSQRSYNEQFF. The CDR3 DNA reads as TGTGCCAGCACTTCCCAAAGATCCTACAATGAGCAGTTCTTC.

This chain uses TRBV6-1 with TRBJ2-1; either TRBD1 or TRBD2 may fit D (5 bases each). The CDR3 covers 14 residues. Germline assignment: CDR1 MNHNS and CDR2 SASEGT. V dropped 6 bases and J dropped 4 bases, with 13 bases sitting between them. CDR3 coding DNA: TGTGCCAGCAGGGCGCCGGGGCCGTACAATGAGCAGTTCTTC. Protein sequence: CASRAPGPYNEQFF.

CDR3 coding DNA: TGTGCCAGCGCCCCGGCAGGGCGCGGAGATACGCAGTATTTT. It codes for CASAPAGRGDTQYF. The rearrangement joins TRBV6-1 to TRBJ2-3, with D possibly TRBD1 on 5 matching bases. CDR1 is MNHNS, CDR2 SASEGT, per germline. Trimming cost V 8 bases and J 5 bases, with 17 bases left between them. The CDR3 is 14 residues long.

This clonotype was found many times. V is TRBV4-1 and J is TRBJ2-4; TRBD2 matches 8 bases. The junction had 6 bases not matched to a gene; V was cut back by 4 bases and J by 7 bases. The CDR3 runs 14 residues. Germline V gene data show CDR1 as MGHRA and CDR2 as YSYEKL. CDR3 DNA sequence: TGCGCCAGCAGCCGGGGACTAGTGGGGAACATTCAGTACTTC. Protein: CASSRGLVGNIQYF.

This clonotype was seen more than once but under ten times. V and J are TRBV5-4 and TRBJ2-7; either TRBD1 or TRBD2 may supply D (7 bases each). Trimming stripped 4 bases from V and 7 bases from J, with 21 bases between. Looked up from germline, CDR1 is SGHNT and CDR2 is YYREEE (reference sequence). CDR3 length equals 15 residues. The CDR3 loop is CASSPRQGGFGEQYV. CDR3 sequence (DNA): TGTGCCAGCAGCCCACGACAGGGAGGGTTCGGAGAGCAGTACGTC.

This clonotype was found many times. This chain uses TRBV20-1 with TRBJ1-5; D is possibly TRBD1 (5 bases). The germline CDR1 and CDR2 sequences are DFQATT and SNEGSKA (reference sequence). Trimming took off 0 bases at V and 2 bases at J, with 8 bases between the two ends. The CDR3 runs 14 residues. The CDR3 is CSARDLRGNQPQHF. The CDR3 coding sequence is TGCAGTGCTAGAGATCTCAGGGGCAATCAGCCCCAGCATTTT.